This TCR beta chain came from a study of cytomegalovirus exposure and HLA in healthy donors. Study-wide results and limits: Indistinguishability led to the exclusion of some V segments, TRBV6-2 and TRBV6-3 included.

In its sample, this clone was seen a few times. Its antigen remains unknown. V was pared by 5 bases and J by 0 bases, with 5 bases between. CDR1 is MDHEN and CDR2 is SYDVKM in the germline V gene. The CDR3 spans 13 residues. Use of 60 Vbeta and 13 Jbeta primers characterized the PCR. Original processing methods: Unique TCR beta chains totaled some 81 million in a later count, with roughly 10 million of them shared. Some clones are missing from TCRdb's copy, which holds only in-frame ones; the method was immunoSEQ multiplex PCR. That table gives V, J and clone size, and the DNA gave D and trimming. The table lists over 100,000 clones, around four fifths of them singletons.

This chain connects TRBV28 to TRBJ1-3; D unclear. Sequenced: PBMCs. The sequence derives from a female donor in good health and CMV-seronegative. The CDR3 DNA is TGTGCCAGCAGTCGGGGCTCTGGAAACACCATATATTTT. Translated, it gives CASSRGSGNTIYF.